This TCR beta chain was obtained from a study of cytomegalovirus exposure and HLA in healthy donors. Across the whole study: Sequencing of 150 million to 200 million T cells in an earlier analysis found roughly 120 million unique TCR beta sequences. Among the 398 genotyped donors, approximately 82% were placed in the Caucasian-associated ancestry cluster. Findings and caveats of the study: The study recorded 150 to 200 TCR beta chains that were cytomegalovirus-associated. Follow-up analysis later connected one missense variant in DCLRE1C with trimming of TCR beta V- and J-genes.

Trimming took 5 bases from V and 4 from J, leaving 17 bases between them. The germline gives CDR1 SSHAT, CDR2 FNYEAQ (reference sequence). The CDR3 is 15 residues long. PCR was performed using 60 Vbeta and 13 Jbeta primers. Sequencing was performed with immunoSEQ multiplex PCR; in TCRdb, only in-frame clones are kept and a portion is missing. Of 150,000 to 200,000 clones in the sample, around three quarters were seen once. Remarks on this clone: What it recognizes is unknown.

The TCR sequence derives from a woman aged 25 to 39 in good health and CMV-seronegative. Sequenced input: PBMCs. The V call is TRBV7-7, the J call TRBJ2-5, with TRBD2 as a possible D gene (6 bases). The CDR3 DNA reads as TGTGCCAGCAGCCCTCCCTCTGCGGGGATAGAGACCCAGTACTTC. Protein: CASSPPSAGIETQYF.